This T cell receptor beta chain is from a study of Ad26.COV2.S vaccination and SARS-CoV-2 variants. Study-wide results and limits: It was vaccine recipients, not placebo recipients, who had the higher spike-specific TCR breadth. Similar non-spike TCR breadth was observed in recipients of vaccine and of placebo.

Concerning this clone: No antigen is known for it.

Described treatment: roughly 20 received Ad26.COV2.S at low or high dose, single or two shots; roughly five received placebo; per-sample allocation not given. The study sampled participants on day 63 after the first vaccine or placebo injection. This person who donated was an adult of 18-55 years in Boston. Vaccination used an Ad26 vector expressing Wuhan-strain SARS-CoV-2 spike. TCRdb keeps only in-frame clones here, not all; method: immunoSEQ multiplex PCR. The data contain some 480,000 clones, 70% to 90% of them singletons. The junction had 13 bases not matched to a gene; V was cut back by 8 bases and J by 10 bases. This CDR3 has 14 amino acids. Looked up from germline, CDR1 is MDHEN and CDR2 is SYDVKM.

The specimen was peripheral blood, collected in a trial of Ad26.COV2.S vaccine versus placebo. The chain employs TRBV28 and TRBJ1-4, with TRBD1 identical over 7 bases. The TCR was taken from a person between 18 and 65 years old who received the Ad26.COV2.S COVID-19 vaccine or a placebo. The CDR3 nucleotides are TGTGCCAGCCAATCCGGGACAGCTAGAGGAAAACTGTTTTTT. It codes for CASQSGTARGKLFF. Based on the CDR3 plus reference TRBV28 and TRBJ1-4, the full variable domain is DVKVTQSSRYLVKRTGEKVFLECVQDMDHENMFWYRQDPGLGLRLIYFSYDVKMKEKGDIPEGYSVSREKKERFSLILESASTNQTSMYLCASQSGTARGKLFFGSGTQLSVL.